This T cell receptor (beta chain) was observed in a study of CD8 T cells in Susac syndrome. Study observations and caveats: The authors acknowledged that the study's TCR sequencing and HLA analysis involved relatively few individuals.

Reverse transcription of about 0.5 to 1 ug RNA was performed with random hexamers. TCRdb ran MiXCR on the immunoSEQ multiplex PCR reads and lists one entry per CDR3 protein. The sample lists roughly 160,000 distinct CDR3 sequences; approximately 95% were seen once. Concerning this clonotype itself: Its antigen is still unknown.

Purification of the CD8+ and CD4+ T cells relied on negative isolation, and TEMRA cells underwent FACS enrichment. The source is a human donor with Susac syndrome. Sequencing was carried out using CD4+ T cells from PBMCs.

The CDR3 nucleotides read TGTGCCAGCAGCTTAGCAGCGGGAGGAGGCTACAATGAGCAGTTCTTC. This encodes CASSLAAGGGYNEQFF. The chain is built from TRBV11-1 and TRBJ2-1; 9 bases fit TRBD2. CDR1 SGHAT and CDR2 FQDESV come from the germline V gene (reference sequence). Trimming removed 0 bases from V and 3 bases from J; junction bases left unmatched: 3. The CDR3 loop spans 16 amino acids.